A selection of T cell receptor beta chains follows, all from one sample in a study of metastatic and nonmetastatic thyroid tumors. TCRdb reassembled clones from the PCR reads with MiXCR. The repertoire holds under 20,000 clones, with more than 30% as singletons. The sequenced material came from tumor tissue. All receptors come from a male donor with papillary thyroid cancer or a benign thyroid nodule (not recorded which). Some clones in this sample may be carry-over from other donors' samples. CDR3s include the opening cysteine and the closing phenylalanine or tryptophan.

V gene: TRBV6-1; CDR3 protein: CATVLARPPYEQYF
V gene: TRBV20-1; CDR3 protein: CSARDAASGSSEYF
V gene: TRBV6-1; CDR3 protein: CASRGTEGSSNTGELFF
V gene: TRBV24-1; CDR3 protein: CATSGGQGRSTDTQYF
V gene: TRBV2; CDR3 protein: CASSEGYDPGYGQYF
V gene: TRBV19; CDR3 protein: CAIPQPQDF
V gene: TRBV10-3; CDR3 protein: CAISERETQYF
V gene: TRBV10-1; CDR3 protein: CASSESQGDEQFF
V gene: TRBV5-1; CDR3 protein: CASSLDFGRETGELFF
V gene: TRBV19; CDR3 protein: CASRLTGAKGKLFF
V gene: TRBV7-2; CDR3 protein: CASRLKGPLGGYTF
V gene: TRBV4-1; CDR3 protein: CASSQEAGDSAYEQYF
V gene: TRBV20-1; CDR3 protein: CSARGGVVVDEQFF
V gene: TRBV4-2; CDR3 protein: CASSQDPSEKLFF
V gene: TRBV11-2; CDR3 protein: CSSIQKLDFLETQYF
V gene: TRBV10-3; CDR3 protein: CAISDRGPNEQFF
V gene: TRBV6-1; CDR3 protein: CASSEISRGFRAYGYTF
V gene: TRBV29-1; CDR3 protein: CSVEYWVGGEQYF
V gene: TRBV6-1; CDR3 protein: CASIQGINQPQHF
V gene: TRBV5-1; CDR3 protein: CASTLGTGGAFEKLFF
V gene: TRBV20-1; CDR3 protein: CSARGTGSRYEQYF
V gene: TRBV6-1; CDR3 protein: CASSPGGPSTDTQYF
V gene: TRBV7-2; CDR3 protein: CANSLVGNTEALF
V gene: TRBV20-1; CDR3 protein: CSPVTGSLQYF
V gene: TRBV20-1; CDR3 protein: CSADSGRGVNTEAFF